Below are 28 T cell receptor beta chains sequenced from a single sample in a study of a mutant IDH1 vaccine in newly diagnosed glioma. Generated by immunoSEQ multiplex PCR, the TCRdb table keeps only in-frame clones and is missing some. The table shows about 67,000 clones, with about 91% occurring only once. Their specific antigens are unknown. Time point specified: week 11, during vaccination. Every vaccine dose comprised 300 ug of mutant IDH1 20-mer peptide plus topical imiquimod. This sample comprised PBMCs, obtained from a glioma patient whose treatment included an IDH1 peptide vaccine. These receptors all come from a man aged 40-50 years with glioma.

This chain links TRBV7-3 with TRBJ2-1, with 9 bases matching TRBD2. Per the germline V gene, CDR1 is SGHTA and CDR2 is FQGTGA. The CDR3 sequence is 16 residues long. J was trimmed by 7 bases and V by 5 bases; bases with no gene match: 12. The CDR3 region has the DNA TGTGCCAGCAGCCCGTTTTCAGCGGGGGGCGTAAATGAGCAGTTCTTC. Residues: CASSPFSAGGVNEQFF.

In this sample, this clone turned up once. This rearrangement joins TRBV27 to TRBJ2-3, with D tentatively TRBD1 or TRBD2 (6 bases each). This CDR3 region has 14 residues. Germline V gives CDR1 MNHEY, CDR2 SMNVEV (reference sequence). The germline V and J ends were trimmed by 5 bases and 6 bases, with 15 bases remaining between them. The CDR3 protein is CASSTARGGDTQYF. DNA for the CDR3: TGTGCCAGCAGTACCGCGCGAGGGGGGGATACGCAGTATTTT.

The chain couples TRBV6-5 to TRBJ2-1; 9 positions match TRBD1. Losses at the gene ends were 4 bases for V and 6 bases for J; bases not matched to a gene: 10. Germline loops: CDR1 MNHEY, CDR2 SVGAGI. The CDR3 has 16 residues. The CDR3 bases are TGTGCCAGCAGTTCGCAGACGGGGACAGGGTTCAATGAGCAGTTCTTC. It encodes CASSSQTGTGFNEQFF.

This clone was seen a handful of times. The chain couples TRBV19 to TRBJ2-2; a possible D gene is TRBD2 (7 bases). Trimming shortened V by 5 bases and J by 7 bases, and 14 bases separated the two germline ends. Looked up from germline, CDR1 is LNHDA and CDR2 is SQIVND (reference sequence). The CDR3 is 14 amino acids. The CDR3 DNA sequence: TGTGCCAGTAGTTCCGCGGGGGCAGGCGGGGAGCTGTTTTTT. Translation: CASSSAGAGGELFF.

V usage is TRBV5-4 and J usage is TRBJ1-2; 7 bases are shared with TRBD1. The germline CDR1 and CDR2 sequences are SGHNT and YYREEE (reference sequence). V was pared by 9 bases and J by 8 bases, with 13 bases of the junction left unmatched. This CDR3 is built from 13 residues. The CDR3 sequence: CAMGQYGYRGYTF. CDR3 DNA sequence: TGTGCCATGGGACAGTATGGTTATAGGGGCTACACCTTC.

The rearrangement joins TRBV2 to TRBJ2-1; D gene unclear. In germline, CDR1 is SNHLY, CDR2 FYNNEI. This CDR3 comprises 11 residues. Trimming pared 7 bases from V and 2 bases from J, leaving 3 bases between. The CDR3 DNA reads TGTGCCAGCATGACCTACAATGAGCAGTTCTTC. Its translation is CASMTYNEQFF.

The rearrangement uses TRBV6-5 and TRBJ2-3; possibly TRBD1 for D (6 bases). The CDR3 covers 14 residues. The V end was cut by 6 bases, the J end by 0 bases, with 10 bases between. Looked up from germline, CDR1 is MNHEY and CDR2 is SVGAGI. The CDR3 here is CASRRGGSTDTQYF. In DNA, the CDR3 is TGTGCCAGCAGGCGAGGGGGTAGCACAGATACGCAGTATTTT.

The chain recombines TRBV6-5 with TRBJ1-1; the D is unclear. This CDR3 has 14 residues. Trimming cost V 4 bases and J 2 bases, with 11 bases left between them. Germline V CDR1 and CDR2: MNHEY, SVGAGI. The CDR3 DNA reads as TGTGCCAGCAGTTCCCATCGGGGAAACACTGAAGCTTTCTTT. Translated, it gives CASSSHRGNTEAFF.

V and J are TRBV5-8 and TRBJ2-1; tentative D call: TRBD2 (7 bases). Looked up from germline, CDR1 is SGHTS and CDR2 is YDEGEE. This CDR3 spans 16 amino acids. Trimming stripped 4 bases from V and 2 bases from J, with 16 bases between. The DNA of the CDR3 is TGTGCCAGCAGCCTGAGGGGGGGCACCGCCTACAATGAGCAGTTCTTC. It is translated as CASSLRGGTAYNEQFF.

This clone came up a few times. CDR3 coding DNA: TGTGCCAGCAGTTGGATAGGGAGGGAAGAGACCCAGTACTTC. Translation gives CASSWIGREETQYF. This chain links TRBV27 with TRBJ2-5, with 7 bases aligning to TRBD2. The CDR3 totals 14 residues. In germline, CDR1 is MNHEY, CDR2 SMNVEV (reference sequence). The V and J ends lost 4 bases and 3 bases, in that order; junction bases with no gene match: 5.

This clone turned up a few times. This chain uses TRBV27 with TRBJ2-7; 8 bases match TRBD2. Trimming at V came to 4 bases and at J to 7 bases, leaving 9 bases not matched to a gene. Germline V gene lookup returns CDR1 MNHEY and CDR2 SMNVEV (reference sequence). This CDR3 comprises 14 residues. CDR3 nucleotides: TGTGCCAGCAGTTACTTCGGGGGGGCGGATGAGCAGTACTTC. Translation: CASSYFGGADEQYF.

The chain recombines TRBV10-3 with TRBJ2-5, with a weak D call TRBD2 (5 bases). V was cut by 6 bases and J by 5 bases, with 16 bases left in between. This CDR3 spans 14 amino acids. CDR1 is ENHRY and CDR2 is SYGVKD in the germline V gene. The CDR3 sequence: CAIRATEVGETQYF. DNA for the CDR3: TGTGCCATCAGAGCAACGGAGGTGGGGGAGACCCAGTACTTC.

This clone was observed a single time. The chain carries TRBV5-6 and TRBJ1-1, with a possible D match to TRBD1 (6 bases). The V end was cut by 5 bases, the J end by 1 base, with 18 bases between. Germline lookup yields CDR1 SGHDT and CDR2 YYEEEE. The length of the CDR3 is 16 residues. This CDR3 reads CASSPYGGLGNTEAFF. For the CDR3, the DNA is TGTGCCAGCAGTCCTTACGGGGGGCTAGGGAACACTGAAGCTTTCTTT.

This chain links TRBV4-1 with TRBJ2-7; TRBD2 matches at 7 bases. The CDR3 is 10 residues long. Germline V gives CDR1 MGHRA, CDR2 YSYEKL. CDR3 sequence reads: CDGTIYEQYF. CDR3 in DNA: TGCGATGGGACTATCTACGAGCAGTACTTC.

CDR3 in amino acids: CASSEGWGSFYEQYV. The DNA of the CDR3 is TGTGCCAGCAGTGAAGGGTGGGGGAGTTTCTACGAGCAGTACGTC. The chain employs TRBV6-1 and TRBJ2-7; the D call may be TRBD1 or TRBD2 (5 bases each). V lost 1 base to trimming and J lost 3 bases, with 13 bases between them. From germline, CDR1 is MNHNS and CDR2 SASEGT. There are 15 residues in the CDR3.

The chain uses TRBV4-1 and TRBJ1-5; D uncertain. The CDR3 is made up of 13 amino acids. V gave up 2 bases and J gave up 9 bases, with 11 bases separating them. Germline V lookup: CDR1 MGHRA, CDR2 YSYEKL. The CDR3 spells CASSQTLPGPQHF. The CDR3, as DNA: TGCGCCAGCAGCCAAACCCTCCCGGGGCCCCAGCATTTT.

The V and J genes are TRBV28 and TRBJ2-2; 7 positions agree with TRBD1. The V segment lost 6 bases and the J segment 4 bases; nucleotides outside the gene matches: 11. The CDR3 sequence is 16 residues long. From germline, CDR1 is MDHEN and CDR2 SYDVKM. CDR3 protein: CASSPTGQLGTGELFF. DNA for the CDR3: TGTGCCAGCAGCCCAACGGGACAGTTAGGCACCGGGGAGCTGTTTTTT.

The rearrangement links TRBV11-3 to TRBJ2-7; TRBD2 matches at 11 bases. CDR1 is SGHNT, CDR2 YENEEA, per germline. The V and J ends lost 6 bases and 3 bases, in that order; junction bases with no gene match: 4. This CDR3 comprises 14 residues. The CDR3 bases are TGTGCCAGCAGTCCCGGGACTAGCGGCTACGAGCAGTACTTC. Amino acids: CASSPGTSGYEQYF.

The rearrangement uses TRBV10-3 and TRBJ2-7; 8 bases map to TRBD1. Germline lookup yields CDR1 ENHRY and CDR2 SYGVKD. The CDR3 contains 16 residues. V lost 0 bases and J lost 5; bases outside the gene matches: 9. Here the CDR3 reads CAISESLRTGSHEQYV. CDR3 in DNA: TGTGCCATCAGTGAGTCGTTACGGACAGGGTCTCACGAGCAGTACGTC.

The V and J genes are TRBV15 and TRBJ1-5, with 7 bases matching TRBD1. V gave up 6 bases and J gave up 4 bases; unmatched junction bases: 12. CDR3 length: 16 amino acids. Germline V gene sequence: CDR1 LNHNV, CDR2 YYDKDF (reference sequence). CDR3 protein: CATRALGQGQNQPQHF. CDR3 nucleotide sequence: TGTGCCACCAGAGCCCTCGGTCAGGGACAGAATCAGCCCCAGCATTTT.

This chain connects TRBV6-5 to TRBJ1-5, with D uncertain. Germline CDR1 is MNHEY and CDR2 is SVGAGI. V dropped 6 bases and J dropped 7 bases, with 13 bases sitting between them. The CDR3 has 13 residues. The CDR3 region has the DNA TGTGCCAGCAGCCCGTTCGGGAACCAGCCCCAGCATTTT. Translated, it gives CASSPFGNQPQHF.

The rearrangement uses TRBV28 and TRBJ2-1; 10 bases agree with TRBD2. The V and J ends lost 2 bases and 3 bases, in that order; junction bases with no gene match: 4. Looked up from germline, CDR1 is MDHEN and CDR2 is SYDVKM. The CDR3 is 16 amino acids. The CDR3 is CASSLHSGRYYNEQFF. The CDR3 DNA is TGTGCCAGCAGTTTACATAGCGGGAGGTACTACAATGAGCAGTTCTTC.

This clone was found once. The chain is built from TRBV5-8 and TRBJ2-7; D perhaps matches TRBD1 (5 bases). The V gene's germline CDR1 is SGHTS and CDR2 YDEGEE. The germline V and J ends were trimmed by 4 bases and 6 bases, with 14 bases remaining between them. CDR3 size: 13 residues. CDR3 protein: CASSPPWGLEQYV. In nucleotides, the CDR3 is TGTGCCAGCAGCCCCCCCTGGGGCCTCGAGCAGTACGTC.

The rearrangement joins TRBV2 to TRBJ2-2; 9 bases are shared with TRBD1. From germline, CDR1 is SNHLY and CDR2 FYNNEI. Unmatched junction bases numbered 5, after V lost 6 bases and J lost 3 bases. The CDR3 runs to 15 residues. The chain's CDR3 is CASRGQGEDTGELFF. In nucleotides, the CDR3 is TGTGCCAGCAGGGGACAGGGTGAGGACACCGGGGAGCTGTTTTTT.

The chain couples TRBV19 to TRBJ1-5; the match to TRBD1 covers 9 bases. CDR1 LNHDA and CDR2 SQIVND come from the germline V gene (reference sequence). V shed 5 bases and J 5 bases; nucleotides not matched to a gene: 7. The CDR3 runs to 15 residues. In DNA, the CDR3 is TGTGCCAGTAGTTTAGGGACAGGGCTGGATCAGCCCCAGCATTTT. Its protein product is CASSLGTGLDQPQHF.

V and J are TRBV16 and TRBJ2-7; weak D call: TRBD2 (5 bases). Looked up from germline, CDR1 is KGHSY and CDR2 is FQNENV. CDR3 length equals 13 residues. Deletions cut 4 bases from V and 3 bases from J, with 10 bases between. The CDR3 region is CASSLDYSYEQYF. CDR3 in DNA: TGTGCCAGCAGCCTTGACTATAGCTACGAGCAGTACTTC.

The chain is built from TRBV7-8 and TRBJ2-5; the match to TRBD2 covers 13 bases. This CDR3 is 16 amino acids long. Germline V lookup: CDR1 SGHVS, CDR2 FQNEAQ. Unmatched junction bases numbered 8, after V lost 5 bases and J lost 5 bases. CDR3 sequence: CASSLTSGRALETQYF. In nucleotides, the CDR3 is TGTGCCAGCAGCCTTACTAGCGGGAGGGCCCTGGAGACCCAGTACTTC.

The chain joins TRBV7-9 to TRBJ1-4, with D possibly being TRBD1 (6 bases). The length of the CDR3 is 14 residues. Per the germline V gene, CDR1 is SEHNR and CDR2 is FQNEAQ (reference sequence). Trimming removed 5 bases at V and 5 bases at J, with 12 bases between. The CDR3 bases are TGTGCCAGCAGCGACGACAGGTACAATGAAAAACTGTTTTTT. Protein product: CASSDDRYNEKLFF.